A selection of T cell receptor beta chains follows, all from one sample in a study of T cells after yellow fever vaccination. TCRdb reprocessed the 5' RACE reads with MiXCR, giving one entry per CDR3 protein. The sample contains 500,000 to 550,000 distinct CDR3 sequences, 20% to 25% of which appear only once. Sequencing used PBMCs, obtained more than 20 days after the first yellow fever vaccination. The receptor source for this set is a man aged 18-30 years who received the YFV17D yellow fever vaccine. CDR3s include the opening cysteine and the closing phenylalanine or tryptophan. D genes are given only for firm matches. Some rows mark clone size as missing; the rest say once, few, many or name a class of expanded clone.

cdr3_nt cdr3_aa d_call v_call clone_size j_call
TGCAGTGCTAGGGGACTAGCGGGGGAGTTAGATACGCAGTATTTT CSARGLAGELDTQYF TRBD2 TRBV20-1 few TRBJ2-3
TGTGCCAGCAGCCGGGCCCTGAATAGCAATCAGCCCCAGCATTTT CASSRALNSNQPQHF NA TRBV5-6 NA TRBJ1-5
TGTGCCAGCATCTGGGGCCTGAACACTGAAGCTTTCTTT CASIWGLNTEAFF NA TRBV7-2 NA TRBJ1-1
TGTGCCAGCAGCTTAGCGACAGGGGCTCGGAGGTACGAGCAGTACTTC CASSLATGARRYEQYF TRBD1 TRBV7-9 NA TRBJ2-7
TGCAGCGTTGAGACAGGGGCGGACTACGAGCAGTACTTC CSVETGADYEQYF TRBD1 TRBV29-1 few TRBJ2-7
TGTGCCAGCAGTTATGGGGGGATCAGAGAGACCCAGTACTTC CASSYGGIRETQYF NA TRBV6-5 NA TRBJ2-5
TGCGCCAGCAGCTCCGGCGGGTCTGGGGCCAACGTCCTGACTTTC CASSSGGSGANVLTF NA TRBV5-1 few TRBJ2-6
TGCGCCAGCAGTCTAGGGACCACGAGACCCAAACTGTTTTTT CASSLGTTRPKLFF NA TRBV4-1 few TRBJ1-4
TGTGCCAGCAGCCGGACAGGAAGGTCCGCCTTAAATGAAAAACTGTTTTTT CASSRTGRSALNEKLFF TRBD1 TRBV7-9 few TRBJ1-4
TGCGCCAGCAGCCGGGACAGGGTAGGAGAAAAACTGTTTTTT CASSRDRVGEKLFF TRBD1 TRBV4-3 few TRBJ1-4
TGCAGTGCTAGACTGGGGACGGAAGTCTACGAGCAGTACTTC CSARLGTEVYEQYF NA TRBV20-1 NA TRBJ2-7
TGTGCCAGCAGTCTAGCGGGGGTGTCCTACAATGAGCAGTTCTTC CASSLAGVSYNEQFF TRBD2 TRBV5-6 NA TRBJ2-1
TGTGCCAGCAGCCAGAGGACCGGGACTAGTAGAAGAGAGCAGTACTTC CASSQRTGTSRREQYF TRBD2 TRBV3-1 NA TRBJ2-7
TGTGCCAGCAGTTACTCTAGCCTAGCGGGGGGGTTTCGTCCGTTCTTC CASSYSSLAGGFRPFF TRBD2 TRBV6-5 once TRBJ2-1
TGTGCCAGCAGTTACCCTACAGGGGAGGAAGCTTTCTTT CASSYPTGEEAFF TRBD1 TRBV6-6 few TRBJ1-1
TGTGCCAGCAGGGGGACAGGGGGGAACATTCAGTACTTC CASRGTGGNIQYF TRBD1 TRBV6-1 few TRBJ2-4
TGTGCCAGCAGCGCCGGACAGGGTATTGATGAGCAGTTCTTC CASSAGQGIDEQFF TRBD1 TRBV6-1 few TRBJ2-1
TGTGCCAGCAGCCAAGATCAGGACAGAATGAGCTCCTACGAGCAGTACTTC CASSQDQDRMSSYEQYF NA TRBV4-2 few TRBJ2-7
TGCAGTGCTAGAGATCAAGGGACAGTCTCCTATGGCTACACCTTC CSARDQGTVSYGYTF TRBD1 TRBV20-1 few TRBJ1-2
TGCAGTGCTAGAGCCCAGGGCTACTATGGCTACACCTTC CSARAQGYYGYTF NA TRBV20-1 NA TRBJ1-2
TGTGCCAGCAGCTCCCAGTGGGATACGCAGTATTTT CASSSQWDTQYF NA TRBV5-5 NA TRBJ2-3
TGTGCCAGCAGTAGGCAGGGGGCACGAAGCGAGCAGTACTTC CASSRQGARSEQYF TRBD1 TRBV27 few TRBJ2-7
TGTGCCAGCAGCTCGCTACTAGCGGGGGGTCAAGAGACCCAGTACTTC CASSSLLAGGQETQYF TRBD2 TRBV7-2 NA TRBJ2-5
TGCGCCAGCAGCTTGAGTACGGGGTCCTACGAGCAGTACTTC CASSLSTGSYEQYF NA TRBV5-1 many TRBJ2-7
TGTGCTAGTGGCTTTCCGAAAGGGACAGCCACTGAAGCTTTCTTT CASGFPKGTATEAFF TRBD1 TRBV12-5 few TRBJ1-1
TGTGCCAGCAGACCCAGGGACCTCGAGCAGCCCCAGCATTTT CASRPRDLEQPQHF NA TRBV4-2 NA TRBJ1-5
TGCAGTGCCACCAGCGGGGGGGAGGAGACCCAGTACTTC CSATSGGEETQYF TRBD2 TRBV20-1 NA TRBJ2-5
TGTGCCAGCAGTGCCCTAGCGGGGTCCTACAATGAGCAGTTCTTC CASSALAGSYNEQFF TRBD2 TRBV6-1 few TRBJ2-1
TGTGCCAGCAGCTTAGTGGGGGACATTCAGTACTTC CASSLVGDIQYF NA TRBV7-2 few TRBJ2-4
TGTGCCAGCAGCCAAGTTGGTGGGACTCAAGAGACCCAGTACTTC CASSQVGGTQETQYF NA TRBV4-2 NA TRBJ2-5
TGTGCCAGCAGCTTGGAGGACAGAAGGGAGACCCAGTACTTC CASSLEDRRETQYF NA TRBV5-4 few TRBJ2-5
TGCGCCAGCAGCTTGGGTGGGAGGGACGGCTCCTACGAGCAGTACTTC CASSLGGRDGSYEQYF TRBD2 TRBV5-1 NA TRBJ2-7
TGTGCCAGCAGCTTAAACCTGAACACCGGGGAGCTGTTTTTT CASSLNLNTGELFF NA TRBV7-9 few TRBJ2-2
TGTGCCAGCAGTCTTCCGGGGGCTCGTAATGAAAAACTGTTTTTT CASSLPGARNEKLFF NA TRBV25-1 NA TRBJ1-4
TGCAGCGTTGAGGAAACCGGGACGTTTGGGGAGACCCAGTACTTC CSVEETGTFGETQYF NA TRBV29-1 NA TRBJ2-5
TGTGCCAGCAGTTTTCTGGCCTACAATGAGCAGTTCTTC CASSFLAYNEQFF NA TRBV27 few TRBJ2-1
TGTGCCACCCAGGGACAGACGAGCGCTGAAGCTTTCTTT CATQGQTSAEAFF TRBD1 TRBV24-1 NA TRBJ1-1
TGTGCCAGCAGACCCCTCGACAGTGGCGGCTACACCTTC CASRPLDSGGYTF NA TRBV6-1 NA TRBJ1-2
TGTGCCAGCAGTTTGGACGGAAAAGAGACCCAGTACTTC CASSLDGKETQYF NA TRBV12-3/TRBV12-4 NA TRBJ2-5
TGTGCCAGCAGTGAGGGACAGTCCAATCAGCCCCAGCATTTT CASSEGQSNQPQHF TRBD1 TRBV2 NA TRBJ1-5
TGTGCCAGCAGTTACTCGTGGACAGAAGAAGAGACCCAGTACTTC CASSYSWTEEETQYF NA TRBV6-5 NA TRBJ2-5
TGCAGCGTTGATACAGTACAGCAGTTCTTC CSVDTVQQFF NA TRBV29-1 many TRBJ2-1
TGTGCCAGCTCCCTCGAACAGGGCTTCCAGCCCCAGCATTTT CASSLEQGFQPQHF NA TRBV18 few TRBJ1-5
TGTGCCAGCAGCTCCCCGGGGGGGAACACCGGGGAGCTGTTTTTT CASSSPGGNTGELFF TRBD2 TRBV7-8 NA TRBJ2-2
TGCGCCAGCAGCGAGGGACAGGGGGTTGCCGGGGAGCTGTTTTTT CASSEGQGVAGELFF TRBD1 TRBV5-1 NA TRBJ2-2
TGTGCCAGCAGCCCTGGTTCCTGGGCGACCCAGTACTTC CASSPGSWATQYF NA TRBV3-1 few TRBJ2-5
TGTGCCAGCAGTTCCGGGACAGCCGACCAAGAGACCCAGTACTTC CASSSGTADQETQYF TRBD1 TRBV12-3/TRBV12-4 NA TRBJ2-5
TGTGCCACCTTAGGGACAGGTCGGGACGAGCAGTACTTC CATLGTGRDEQYF TRBD1 TRBV19 few TRBJ2-7
TGCAGCGTTGGACAAGGGCCCCCAGATACGCAGTATTTT CSVGQGPPDTQYF NA TRBV29-1 NA TRBJ2-3
TGTGCCAGCAGCTTTCCGGGCTACTCCTACGAGCAGTACTTC CASSFPGYSYEQYF NA TRBV7-2 NA TRBJ2-7
TGTGCCAGCAGCTTTGAAAACTATGGCTACACCTTC CASSFENYGYTF NA TRBV12-3/TRBV12-4 NA TRBJ1-2
TGTGCCTGGGGGGTACAGGGAGTAGATACGCAGTATTTT CAWGVQGVDTQYF NA TRBV30 few TRBJ2-3
TGTGCCAGCAGCTTATGGACTAGCGGAAAAGAGACCCAGTACTTC CASSLWTSGKETQYF TRBD2 TRBV5-6 NA TRBJ2-5